Listed here is a single TCR beta chain. This clonotype was detected many times. Its cognate antigen has yet to be identified. Nothing much larger sits one base from this clone, and base qualities are not available. These data originate in a study of blood T cells in healthy people across ages (dated by TCRdb to about 2015). Study-wide context: In model experiments, template switching captured about one uniquely barcoded TCR beta cDNA molecule for every two T cells. Age-related changes in TCR beta repertoire diversity were measured in the study by deep sequencing normalized with unique cDNA molecular identifiers. The study analyzed two additional independent replicas of 1 million unique cDNA reads from the same blood draw for two donors, one aged 18 to 30 and one aged 80 or older. The donors were divided into four age groups: young (average roughly 17 years), middle-aged (under 40), aged (roughly 66) and long-lived (about 80). To avoid experimental bias, donors of different ages were distributed randomly across sequencing lanes. Overall study results and their limits: As age increased, observed TCR beta diversity per million T cells dropped in a roughly linear way, and a significant reduction was already evident by age about 40. There was a strong correlation between observed TCR beta diversity and the percentage of naive T cells measured by flow cytometry. Compared with the aged group, the long-lived group had more naive CD4+ T cells, fewer expanded clones and increased TCR diversity, a pattern suggesting age selection. Total diversity estimates from one million sequenced T cells were considered lower bounds and underestimates. Bulk unsorted PBMC profiling prevented conclusive comparison of naive and antigen-experienced compartments. Because donor CMV infection status was unknown, age-related changes in expanded clonotypes were potentially confounded.

The method behind the library was 5' RACE. Sequencing was carried out with an Illumina HiSeq 2500. A second PCR of 7 to 11 cycles was run with a J-beta primer mix and a sample-barcoded 5' primer. Each TCR beta cDNA molecule received a unique molecular identifier from a template-switch 5' adaptor carrying 12 random nucleotides. Each sample yielded at least 2.5 million CDR3-containing paired-end reads. First-strand cDNA was synthesized from all RNA with the Mint cDNA synthesis kit, primed by a TRBC-specific oligonucleotide. All cDNA was treated with uracil-DNA glycosylase and then went through a first 18-cycle PCR with the universal primers M1SS and BC2_uni_R. Under the source paper's analysis protocol: For normalization, 1 million high-quality reads were randomly selected from each sample, with every read carrying a distinct molecular identifier. Reads sharing molecular identifiers were discarded rather than binned into consensus sequences. CDR3 identification, clonotype clustering and error correction used MiTCR with a Q25 quality threshold and the strictest error-elimination algorithm. Lower-bound total TCR beta diversity was estimated with a nonparametric unseen species model using Euler transformation. Using fastp at Q25 and MiXCR, TCRdb reprocessed the public reads and kept productive beta chains. CDR3 protein duplicates are merged, each entry listing the most common genes and DNA. TCRdb, not the authors, supplied the V and J calls. The table for this sample lists 1.5 million to 2 million distinct CDR3 sequences; about 50% of them were counted only once. The ten largest clones capture over 2% of the sample.

After removal of 7 bases from V and 5 bases from J, the junction retains 7 bases not matched to a gene. The CDR3 goes from the cysteine to the phenylalanine over 13 residues. The DNA shown is the 39-base CDR3, in frame from base 1. The roughly 39 donors, aged roughly 6 to 100 years, were systemically healthy Caucasian individuals from Russia. Each donor gave roughly 11 milliliters of peripheral blood, drawn into EDTA-treated Vacutainer tubes. PBMCs were isolated by Ficoll-Paque density-gradient centrifugation, with at least 6 million obtained per sample. Total RNA, at least 6 micrograms per sample, was extracted from PBMCs with Trizol reagent. For every donor, flow cytometry on a PBMC aliquot measured the percentage of naive CD45RAhigh/CD27high T cells.

The sequenced sample was blood. This clonotype was obtained from a woman between 40 and 50 years old in good health. The chain is made from TRBV12-3 or TRBV12-4 and TRBJ2-5, and TRBD2 aligns with 7 junction nucleotides. The CDR3 is CASTESRGETQYF. The nucleotides read TGTGCCAGCACTGAATCGCGGGGGGAGACCCAGTACTTC.